One sample yielded the 12 T cell receptor beta chains listed below, sequenced in a study of T cell clonotyping in hematopoietic cell transplantation. Clones were sequenced by immunoSEQ multiplex PCR, and TCRdb holds only the in-frame ones, with some missing. The sample yields some 17,000 clones, less than 80% seen once. Sequencing was performed on peripheral blood mononuclear cells. Source of these receptors: a woman aged 60-70 years in good health. Some clones in this sample may be carry-over from other donors' samples.

In its sample, this clone was seen once. The chain recombines TRBV6-6 with TRBJ2-2, with D unclear. CDR3 length: 14 amino acids. V lost 3 bases and J lost 1, with 6 bases in between. Germline CDR1 and CDR2: MNHNY and SVGAGI (reference sequence). The CDR3 protein is CASSYSQNTGELFF. The CDR3 DNA reads as TGTGCCAGCAGTTATTCCCAGAACACCGGGGAGCTGTTTTTT.

The chain carries TRBV6-1 and TRBJ2-7, with 9 bases matching TRBD1. J was trimmed by 5 bases and V by 1 base; bases with no gene match: 9. The CDR3 is made up of 16 amino acids. Germline CDR1 is MNHNS and CDR2 is SASEGT. The CDR3 coding sequence is TGTGCCAGCAGTGAAGTCCGGGACAGGGTAGGAGACGAGCAGTACTTC. It is translated as CASSEVRDRVGDEQYF.

The CDR3 here is CASSFSFRTGANYGYTF. The CDR3 nucleotides read TGTGCCAGCAGTTTCTCTTTCCGGACAGGGGCTAACTATGGCTACACCTTC. The chain employs TRBV27 and TRBJ1-2; 9 bases fit TRBD1. The V gene end was trimmed by 3 bases and the J gene end by 0 bases; junction bases not matched to a gene: 8. Looked up from germline, CDR1 is MNHEY and CDR2 is SMNVEV (reference sequence). CDR3 size: 17 residues.

This clone appeared a few times. CDR3 coding DNA: TGTGCCAGCAGCCCGTACTCCAGGAGCGTGCATGGCTACACCTTC. Amino acid sequence: CASSPYSRSVHGYTF. The chain recombines TRBV5-6 with TRBJ1-2; D ambiguous. This CDR3 is built from 15 residues. Trimming stripped 4 bases from V and 6 bases from J, with 19 bases between. Germline CDR1 SGHDT, CDR2 YYEEEE.

The rearrangement uses TRBV7-8 and TRBJ2-2; maybe TRBD1 (5 bases). There are 17 residues in the CDR3. The germline V gene has CDR1 SGHVS and CDR2 FQNEAQ. Trimming removed 5 bases from V and 5 bases from J, with 21 bases in between. The CDR3 nucleotides are TGTGCCAGCAGCGCAACAGGTTTCCTAATAGGAACCGGGGAGCTGTTTTTT. This gives the protein CASSATGFLIGTGELFF. Filled out from reference TRBV7-8 and TRBJ2-2, the complete variable domain reads GAGVSQSPRYKVAKRGQDVALRCDPISGHVSLFWYQQALGQGPEFLTYFQNEAQLDKSGLPSDRFFAERPEGSVSTLKIQRTQQEDSAVYLCASSATGFLIGTGELFFGEGSRLTVL.

This clone was observed a few times. V is TRBV6-5 and J is TRBJ1-1; no clear D gene. This CDR3 is built from 11 residues. CDR1 is MNHEY, CDR2 SVGAGI, per germline. Trimming took 6 bases from V and 7 from J, leaving 9 bases between them. As DNA, the CDR3 is TGTGCCAGCAGAACCCAGGATGAAGCTTTCTTT. Amino acid sequence: CASRTQDEAFF.

The DNA for the CDR3 is TGTGCCAGCAGGGAGAGGGGACGGGGCACTGAAGCTTTCTTT. Encoded protein: CASRERGRGTEAFF. This chain joins TRBV28 and TRBJ1-1, with a weak D call TRBD1 (5 bases). Trimming pared 6 bases from V and 4 bases from J, leaving 15 bases between. The CDR3 is 14 amino acids. Germline CDR1 MDHEN, CDR2 SYDVKM.

The rearrangement links TRBV4-2 to TRBJ1-6; D is unresolved. The germline V and J ends were trimmed by 1 base and 7 bases, with 8 bases remaining between them. The CDR3 contains 14 residues. The germline gives CDR1 LGHNA, CDR2 YNFKEQ. The CDR3 nucleotides read TGTGCCAGCAGCCAAGTATTCGAGAATTCACCCCTCCACTTT. It is translated as CASSQVFENSPLHF.

J is TRBJ1-5 and V is TRBV30; possibly TRBD1 for D (5 bases). The CDR3 has 15 amino acids. Trimming shortened V by 0 bases and J by 3 bases, and 12 bases separated the two germline ends. Germline V CDR1 and CDR2: GTSNPN, SVGIG (reference sequence). The CDR3 sequence is CAWSVSGMINQPQHF. The DNA of the CDR3 is TGTGCCTGGAGTGTATCAGGGATGATCAATCAGCCCCAGCATTTT.

V and J are TRBV4-1 and TRBJ2-5, with D tentatively TRBD2 (5 bases). Germline-derived CDR1 and CDR2 are MGHRA and YSYEKL. Trimming removed 0 bases at V and 7 bases at J, with 9 bases between. This CDR3 region has 13 residues. The CDR3 sequence: CASSQDRGLTQYF. The CDR3 nucleotides read TGCGCCAGCAGCCAAGATAGAGGGCTGACCCAGTACTTC.

This chain links TRBV4-1 with TRBJ1-6; D gene uncertain. The V gene lost 1 base and the J gene lost 5 bases, with 9 bases spanning the gap. CDR1 MGHRA and CDR2 YSYEKL come from the germline V gene. The CDR3 sequence is 15 residues long. The CDR3, as DNA: TGCGCCAGCAGCCAAGCGGGGTTCGATAATTCACCCCTCCACTTT. This gives the protein CASSQAGFDNSPLHF.

V and J are TRBV7-6 and TRBJ1-1; tentatively, D is TRBD1 (6 bases). CDR3 length: 16 residues. Germline CDR1 and CDR2: SGHVS and FNYEAQ. Deletions cut 6 bases from V and 1 base from J, with 18 bases between. CDR3 sequence reads: CASRQTPQGENTEAFF. The CDR3 DNA sequence: TGTGCCAGCAGGCAAACACCACAGGGAGAGAACACTGAAGCTTTCTTT.